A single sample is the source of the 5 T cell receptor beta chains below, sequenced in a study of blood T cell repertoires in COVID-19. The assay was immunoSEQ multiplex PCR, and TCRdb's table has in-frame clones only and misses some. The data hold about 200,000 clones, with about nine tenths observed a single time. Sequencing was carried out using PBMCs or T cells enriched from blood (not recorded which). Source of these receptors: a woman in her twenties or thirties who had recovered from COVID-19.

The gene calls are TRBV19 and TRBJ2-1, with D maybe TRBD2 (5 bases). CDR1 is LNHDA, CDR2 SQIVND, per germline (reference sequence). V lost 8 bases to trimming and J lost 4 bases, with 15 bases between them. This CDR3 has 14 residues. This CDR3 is CASSSTGRYNEQFF. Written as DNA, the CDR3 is TGTGCCAGTTCTTCCACGGGAAGGTACAATGAGCAGTTCTTC. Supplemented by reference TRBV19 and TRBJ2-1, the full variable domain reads DGGITQSPKYLFRKEGQNVTLSCEQNLNHDAMYWYRQDPGQGLRLIYYSQIVNDFQKGDIAEGYSVSREKKESFPLTVTSAQKNPTAFYLCASSSTGRYNEQFFGPGTRLTVL.

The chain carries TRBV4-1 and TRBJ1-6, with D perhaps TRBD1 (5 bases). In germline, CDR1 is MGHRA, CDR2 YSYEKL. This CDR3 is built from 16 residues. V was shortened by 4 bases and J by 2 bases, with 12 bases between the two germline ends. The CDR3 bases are TGCGCCAGCAGCCTCAGGGAAGTGACCTATAATTCACCCCTCCACTTT. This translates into CASSLREVTYNSPLHF.

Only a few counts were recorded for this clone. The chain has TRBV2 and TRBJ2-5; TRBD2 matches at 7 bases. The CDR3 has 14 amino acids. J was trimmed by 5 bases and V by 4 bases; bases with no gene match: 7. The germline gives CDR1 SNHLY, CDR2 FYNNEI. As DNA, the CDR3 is TGTGCCAGCAGTGGGACTAGTTCTCCGGAGACCCAGTACTTC. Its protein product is CASSGTSSPETQYF. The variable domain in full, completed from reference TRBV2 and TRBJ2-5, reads EPEVTQTPSHQVTQMGQEVILRCVPISNHLYFYWYRQILGQKVEFLVSFYNNEISEKSEIFDDQFSVERPDGSNFTLKIRSTKLEDSAMYFCASSGTSSPETQYFGPGTRLLVL.

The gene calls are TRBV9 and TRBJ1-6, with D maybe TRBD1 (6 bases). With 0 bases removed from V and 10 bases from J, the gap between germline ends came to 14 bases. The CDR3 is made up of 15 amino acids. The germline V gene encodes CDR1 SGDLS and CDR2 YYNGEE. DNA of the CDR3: TGTGCCAGCAGCGTAGGGGGGGGCTCGGGATCACCCCTCCACTTT. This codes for CASSVGGGSGSPLHF.

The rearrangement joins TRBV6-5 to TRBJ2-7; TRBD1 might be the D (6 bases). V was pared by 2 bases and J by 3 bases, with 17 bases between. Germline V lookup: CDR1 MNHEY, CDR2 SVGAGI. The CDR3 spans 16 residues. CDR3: CASSYDVPGADYEQYF. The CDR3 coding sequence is TGTGCCAGCAGTTACGATGTGCCAGGGGCGGACTACGAGCAGTACTTC.